This TCR beta chain appears in the sequencing data of a study of cytomegalovirus exposure and HLA in healthy donors. Overall study findings and caveats: A few V segments could not be told apart, such as TRBV6-2 and TRBV6-3, and were left out.

Germline V gene data show CDR1 as LNHDA and CDR2 as SQIVND (reference sequence). With V trimmed by 9 bases and J by 6 bases, 9 bases remained unmatched. This CDR3 region has 15 residues. Concerning this clone: Its specificity is unknown.

Whereas donors were nominally healthy upon sampling, unrecorded immune exposures were probable. This PCR relied on a set of 60 Vbeta primers and 13 Jbeta primers. Measured with immunoSEQ multiplex PCR; TCRdb has only the in-frame clones, and not every one. The profile shows about 200,000 clones, about 85% of them singletons. The sequence derives from a boy between 2 and 10 years old in good health and CMV-seronegative. The V and J genes are TRBV19 and TRBJ2-2, with 11 bases fitting TRBD1. Sequenced input: PBMCs. CDR3 region: CASLAGTGGAGELFF. As DNA, the CDR3 is TGTGCCAGCCTGGCAGGGACAGGGGGAGCCGGGGAGCTGTTTTTT.